Listed below are T cell receptor beta chains from one sample, sequenced in a study of blood T cell repertoires in COVID-19. Only in-frame clones appear in the TCRdb table, and some are missing; sequencing was by immunoSEQ multiplex PCR. The data contain tens of thousands of clones, 70% to 90% of them singletons. The sample was peripheral blood. The source of these receptors is a woman aged 55-70 years with active COVID-19. The CDR3 runs from the conserved cysteine through the conserved F or W. Each record gives: J gene, V gene, clone size, D gene, CDR3 DNA, CDR3 protein. The D gene is left open where the match is weak. The size entry is marked missing in some rows and otherwise reads once, few, many or a size class.

j_call: TRBJ2-5
v_call: TRBV6-5
clone_size: .
d_call: TRBD1
cdr3_nt: TGTGCCAGCAGTCTTGACAGGGGCAAGACCCAGTACTTC
cdr3_aa: CASSLDRGKTQYF

j_call: TRBJ1-1
v_call: TRBV12-3/TRBV12-4
clone_size: .
d_call: TRBD1
cdr3_nt: TGTGCCAGCAGTTTTGGACAGGTTACTGAAGCTTTCTTT
cdr3_aa: CASSFGQVTEAFF

j_call: TRBJ2-7
v_call: TRBV19
clone_size: .
d_call: TRBD1
cdr3_nt: TGTGCCAGTAGTACCTCCGGGACAGGCTTCTACGAGCAGTACTTC
cdr3_aa: CASSTSGTGFYEQYF

j_call: TRBJ1-1
v_call: TRBV6-2/TRBV6-3
clone_size: .
d_call: .
cdr3_nt: TGTGCCAGCAGCCGCAGACAGGACCGGAACACTGAAGCTTTCTTT
cdr3_aa: CASSRRQDRNTEAFF

j_call: TRBJ2-3
v_call: TRBV2
clone_size: few
d_call: TRBD2
cdr3_nt: TGTGCCAGCAGTGGCGGGGGACTAGCTCTGGATACGCAGTATTTT
cdr3_aa: CASSGGGLALDTQYF

j_call: TRBJ2-1
v_call: TRBV5-4
clone_size: .
d_call: .
cdr3_nt: TGTGCCAGCAGCCCGCCCGGGAGAAATGAGCAGTTCTTC
cdr3_aa: CASSPPGRNEQFF

j_call: TRBJ1-3
v_call: TRBV12-3/TRBV12-4
clone_size: few
d_call: .
cdr3_nt: TGTGCCAGCAGTTCCTACTCTGGAAACACCATATATTTT
cdr3_aa: CASSSYSGNTIYF

j_call: TRBJ2-7
v_call: TRBV7-3
clone_size: .
d_call: .
cdr3_nt: TGTGCCAGCAGCCCCGGTCGTGTGGGGGCGGTAAACTCCTACGAGCAGTACTTC
cdr3_aa: CASSPGRVGAVNSYEQYF

j_call: TRBJ1-2
v_call: TRBV19
clone_size: .
d_call: .
cdr3_nt: TGTGCCAGTAGTTCTCTGACAGGACCCTATGGCTACACCTTC
cdr3_aa: CASSSLTGPYGYTF

j_call: TRBJ1-1
v_call: TRBV4-1
clone_size: few
d_call: .
cdr3_nt: TGCGCCAGCAGCCAAGACGAGGGTGCAAGGGCGACTGAAGCTTTCTTT
cdr3_aa: CASSQDEGARATEAFF

j_call: TRBJ1-5
v_call: TRBV30
clone_size: .
d_call: .
cdr3_nt: TGTGCCTGGAGTGGACAGGTCCATCAGCCCCAGCATTTT
cdr3_aa: CAWSGQVHQPQHF

j_call: TRBJ1-2
v_call: TRBV7-2
clone_size: few
d_call: .
cdr3_nt: TGTGCCAGCAGAGTTGGGCCTCTTAGCTACACCTTC
cdr3_aa: CASRVGPLSYTF

j_call: TRBJ1-1
v_call: TRBV18
clone_size: .
d_call: .
cdr3_nt: TGTGCCAGCTCACCGTCACAGTCGAACACTGAAGCTTTCTTT
cdr3_aa: CASSPSQSNTEAFF

j_call: TRBJ2-1
v_call: TRBV11-2
clone_size: .
d_call: TRBD2
cdr3_nt: TGTGCCAGCAGCCGGGGACTAGCGGGAGGGGGAGGGTTCTTC
cdr3_aa: CASSRGLAGGGGFF

j_call: TRBJ1-1
v_call: TRBV12-5
clone_size: .
d_call: .
cdr3_nt: TGTGCTAGTGGTGGGAGCTTGCCTGAAGCTTTCTTT
cdr3_aa: CASGGSLPEAFF

j_call: TRBJ2-7
v_call: TRBV27
clone_size: .
d_call: TRBD1
cdr3_nt: TGTGCCAGCAGTAGACAGGGCCCCTTGGAGCAGTACTTC
cdr3_aa: CASSRQGPLEQYF

j_call: TRBJ2-7
v_call: TRBV3-1/TRBV3-2
clone_size: few
d_call: .
cdr3_nt: TGTGCCAGCAGCTCCGGGTCCCGTGCCTACGAGCAGTACTTC
cdr3_aa: CASSSGSRAYEQYF

j_call: TRBJ2-2
v_call: TRBV11-3
clone_size: few
d_call: .
cdr3_nt: TGTGCCAGCAGCCCCCAGAGCGGAGCAAACCCTACCGGGGAGCTGTTTTTT
cdr3_aa: CASSPQSGANPTGELFF

j_call: TRBJ2-7
v_call: TRBV6-2/TRBV6-3
clone_size: .
d_call: .
cdr3_nt: TGTGCCAGCAGCCCGCTGGAGTCCAACGAGCAGTACTTC
cdr3_aa: CASSPLESNEQYF

j_call: TRBJ2-1
v_call: TRBV7-8
clone_size: .
d_call: TRBD2
cdr3_nt: TGTGCCAGCAGCTTATTGCGGGGGGAGCAGTTCTTC
cdr3_aa: CASSLLRGEQFF

j_call: TRBJ1-2
v_call: TRBV7-8
clone_size: .
d_call: .
cdr3_nt: TGTGCCAGCAGCTTAGCTGGCGCCAGCGGAGGCTACACCTTC
cdr3_aa: CASSLAGASGGYTF

j_call: TRBJ1-2
v_call: TRBV10-3
clone_size: .
d_call: TRBD1
cdr3_nt: TGTGCCATCTGGAAGGACAGGGGAAGCTATGGCTACACCTTC
cdr3_aa: CAIWKDRGSYGYTF

j_call: TRBJ2-7
v_call: TRBV5-1
clone_size: .
d_call: TRBD1
cdr3_nt: TGCGCCAGCAGCCCTGACAGGGGACCCTACGAGCAGTACTTC
cdr3_aa: CASSPDRGPYEQYF

j_call: TRBJ2-2
v_call: TRBV2
clone_size: .
d_call: TRBD2
cdr3_nt: TGTGCCAGCAGTGCGGAGCGGGGGGTGCCCGGGGAGCTGTTTTTT
cdr3_aa: CASSAERGVPGELFF

j_call: TRBJ1-1
v_call: TRBV29-1
clone_size: .
d_call: .
cdr3_nt: TGCAGCGTTGAGAACGGAGTGAACACTGAAGCTTTCTTT
cdr3_aa: CSVENGVNTEAFF

j_call: TRBJ2-5
v_call: TRBV27
clone_size: .
d_call: TRBD1
cdr3_nt: TGTGCCAGCAGTTTAGTGGGACAGCCACCCCAAGAGACCCAGTACTTC
cdr3_aa: CASSLVGQPPQETQYF

j_call: TRBJ2-1
v_call: TRBV4-1
clone_size: .
d_call: .
cdr3_nt: TGCGCCAGCAGCCGCAACAGGGAAGGGACCTACAATGAGCAGTTCTTC
cdr3_aa: CASSRNREGTYNEQFF

j_call: TRBJ2-3
v_call: TRBV11-3
clone_size: .
d_call: TRBD1
cdr3_nt: TGTGCCAGCAGCCAAGACAGGGCCAGCACAGATACGCAGTATTTT
cdr3_aa: CASSQDRASTDTQYF

j_call: TRBJ1-3
v_call: TRBV7-8
clone_size: .
d_call: .
cdr3_nt: TGTGCCAGCAGCCCGAGGACAGGAAACACCATATATTTT
cdr3_aa: CASSPRTGNTIYF